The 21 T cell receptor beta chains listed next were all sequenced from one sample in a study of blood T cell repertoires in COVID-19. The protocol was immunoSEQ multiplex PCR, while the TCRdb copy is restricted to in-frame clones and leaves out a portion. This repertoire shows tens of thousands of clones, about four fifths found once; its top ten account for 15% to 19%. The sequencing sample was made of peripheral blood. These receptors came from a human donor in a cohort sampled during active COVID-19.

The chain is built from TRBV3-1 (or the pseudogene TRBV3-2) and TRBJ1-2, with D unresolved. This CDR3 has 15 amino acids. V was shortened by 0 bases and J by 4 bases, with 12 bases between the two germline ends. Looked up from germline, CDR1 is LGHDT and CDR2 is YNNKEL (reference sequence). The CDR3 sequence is CASSQDLQATYGYTF. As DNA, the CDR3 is TGTGCCAGCAGCCAAGATCTTCAGGCGACCTATGGCTACACCTTC.

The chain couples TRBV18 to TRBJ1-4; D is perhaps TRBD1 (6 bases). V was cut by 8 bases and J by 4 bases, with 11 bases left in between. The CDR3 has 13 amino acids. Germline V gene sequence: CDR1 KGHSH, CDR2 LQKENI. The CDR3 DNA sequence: TGTGCCAGCCACAGGGACATTAATGAAAAACTGTTTTTT. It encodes CASHRDINEKLFF.

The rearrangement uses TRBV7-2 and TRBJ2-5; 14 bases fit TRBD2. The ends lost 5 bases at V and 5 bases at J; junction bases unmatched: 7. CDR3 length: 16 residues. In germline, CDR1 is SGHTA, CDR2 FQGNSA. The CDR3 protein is CASSATSGRGGETQYF. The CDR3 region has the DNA TGTGCCAGCAGCGCGACTAGCGGGAGGGGAGGGGAGACCCAGTACTTC.

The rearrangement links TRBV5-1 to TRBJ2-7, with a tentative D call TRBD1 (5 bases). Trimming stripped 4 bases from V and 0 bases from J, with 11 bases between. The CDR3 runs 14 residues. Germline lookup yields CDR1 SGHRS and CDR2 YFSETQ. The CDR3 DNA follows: TGCGCCAGCAGCCTAAGACAGAGCTCCTACGAGCAGTACTTC. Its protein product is CASSLRQSSYEQYF.

DNA of the CDR3: TGTGCCAGCAGTTTAAGCCGGGGGGGGGATAATCAGCCCCAGCATTTT. Protein sequence: CASSLSRGGDNQPQHF. The chain carries TRBV27 and TRBJ1-5; possible D gene TRBD1, 5 bases. V was shortened by 2 bases and J by 4 bases, with 15 bases between the two germline ends. Germline V gene lookup returns CDR1 MNHEY and CDR2 SMNVEV (reference sequence). The CDR3 is made up of 16 amino acids.

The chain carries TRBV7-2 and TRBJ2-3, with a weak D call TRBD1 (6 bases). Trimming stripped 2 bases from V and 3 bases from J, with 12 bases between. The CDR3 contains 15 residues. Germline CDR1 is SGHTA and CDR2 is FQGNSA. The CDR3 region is CASSLSGRGTDTQYF. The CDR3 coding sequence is TGTGCCAGCAGCTTAAGCGGTAGGGGGACAGATACGCAGTATTTT.

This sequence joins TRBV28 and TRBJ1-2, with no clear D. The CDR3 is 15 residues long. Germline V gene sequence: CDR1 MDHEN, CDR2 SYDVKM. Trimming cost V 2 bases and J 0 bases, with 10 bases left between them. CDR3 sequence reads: CASSLRGESNYGYTF. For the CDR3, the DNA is TGTGCCAGCAGTTTACGCGGGGAGTCTAACTATGGCTACACCTTC.

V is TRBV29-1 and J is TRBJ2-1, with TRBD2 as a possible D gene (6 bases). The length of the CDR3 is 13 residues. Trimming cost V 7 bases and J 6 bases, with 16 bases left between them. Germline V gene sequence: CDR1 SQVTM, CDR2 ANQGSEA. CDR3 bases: TGCAGCGCCCGGCGGGGCGTAGGCAATGAGCAGTTCTTC. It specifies CSARRGVGNEQFF.

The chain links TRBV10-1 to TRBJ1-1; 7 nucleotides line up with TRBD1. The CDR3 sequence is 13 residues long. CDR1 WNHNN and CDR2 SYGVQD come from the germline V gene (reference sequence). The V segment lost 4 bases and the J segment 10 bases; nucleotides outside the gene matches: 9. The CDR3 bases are TGCGCCAGCAGTGGACCGGGACAGCTGAGAGCTTTCTTT. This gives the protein CASSGPGQLRAFF.

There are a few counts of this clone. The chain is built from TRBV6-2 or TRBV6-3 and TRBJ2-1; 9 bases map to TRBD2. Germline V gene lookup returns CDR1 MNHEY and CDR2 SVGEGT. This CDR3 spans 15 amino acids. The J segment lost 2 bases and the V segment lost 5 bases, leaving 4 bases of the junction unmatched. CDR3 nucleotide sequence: TGTGCCAGCAGTGATAGCGGGAGCGCCTACAATGAGCAGTTCTTC. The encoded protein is CASSDSGSAYNEQFF.

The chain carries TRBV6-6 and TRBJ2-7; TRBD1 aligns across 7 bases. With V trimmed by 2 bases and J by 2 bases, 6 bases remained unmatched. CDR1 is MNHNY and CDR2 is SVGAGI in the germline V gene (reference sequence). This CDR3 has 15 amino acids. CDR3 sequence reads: CASSYPGQSTYEQYF. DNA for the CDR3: TGTGCCAGCAGTTACCCGGGACAGTCAACCTACGAGCAGTACTTC.

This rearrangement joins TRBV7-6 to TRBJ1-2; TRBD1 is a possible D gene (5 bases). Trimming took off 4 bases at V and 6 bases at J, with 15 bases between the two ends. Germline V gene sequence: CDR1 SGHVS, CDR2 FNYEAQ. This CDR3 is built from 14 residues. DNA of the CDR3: TGTGCCAGCAGCTCCACCGGGGCGGGGGATGGCTACACCTTC. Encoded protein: CASSSTGAGDGYTF.

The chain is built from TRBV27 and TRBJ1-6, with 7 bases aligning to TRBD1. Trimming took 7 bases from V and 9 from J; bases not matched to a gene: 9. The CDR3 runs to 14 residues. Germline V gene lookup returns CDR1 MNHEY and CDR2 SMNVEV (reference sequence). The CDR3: CASTSRDSVSPLHF. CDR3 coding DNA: TGTGCCAGCACCTCCCGGGACAGCGTTTCACCCCTCCACTTT.

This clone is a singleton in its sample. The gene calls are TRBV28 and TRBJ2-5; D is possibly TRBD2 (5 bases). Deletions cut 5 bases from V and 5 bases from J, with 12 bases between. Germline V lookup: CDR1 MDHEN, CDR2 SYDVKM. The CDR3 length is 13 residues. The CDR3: CASSLRGPETQYF. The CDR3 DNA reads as TGTGCCAGCAGTCTCCGGGGTCCCGAGACCCAGTACTTC.

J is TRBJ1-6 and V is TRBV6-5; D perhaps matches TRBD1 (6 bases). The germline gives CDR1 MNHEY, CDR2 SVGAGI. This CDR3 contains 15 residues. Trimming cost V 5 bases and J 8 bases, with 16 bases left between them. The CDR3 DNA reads TGTGCCAGCAGTAAACAGGGTATATCGCATTCACCCCTCCACTTT. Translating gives CASSKQGISHSPLHF.

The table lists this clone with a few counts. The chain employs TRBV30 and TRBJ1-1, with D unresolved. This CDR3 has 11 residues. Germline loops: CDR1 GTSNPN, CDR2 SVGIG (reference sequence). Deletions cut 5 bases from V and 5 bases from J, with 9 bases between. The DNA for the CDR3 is TGTGCCTGGGCGATGAGAACTGAAGCTTTCTTT. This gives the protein CAWAMRTEAFF.

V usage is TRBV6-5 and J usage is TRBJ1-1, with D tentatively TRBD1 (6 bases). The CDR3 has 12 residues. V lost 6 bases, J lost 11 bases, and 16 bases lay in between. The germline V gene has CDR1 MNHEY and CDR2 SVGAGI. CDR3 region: CASRSTGSQAFF. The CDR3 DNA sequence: TGTGCCAGCAGATCGACAGGATCCCAGGCTTTCTTT.

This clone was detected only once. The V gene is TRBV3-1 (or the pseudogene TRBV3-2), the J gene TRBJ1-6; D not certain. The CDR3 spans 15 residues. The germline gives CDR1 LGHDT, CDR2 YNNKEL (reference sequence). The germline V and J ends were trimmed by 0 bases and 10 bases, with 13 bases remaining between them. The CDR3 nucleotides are TGTGCCAGCAGCCAAGATGTACACACTAGATCACCCCTCCACTTT. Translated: CASSQDVHTRSPLHF.

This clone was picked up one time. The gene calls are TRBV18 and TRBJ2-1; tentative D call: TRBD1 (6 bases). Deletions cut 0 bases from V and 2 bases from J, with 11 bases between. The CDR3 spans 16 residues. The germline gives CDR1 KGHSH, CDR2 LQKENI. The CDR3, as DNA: TGTGCCAGCTCACCACCACGACAGGTAGCCTACAATGAGCAGTTCTTC. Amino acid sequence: CASSPPRQVAYNEQFF.

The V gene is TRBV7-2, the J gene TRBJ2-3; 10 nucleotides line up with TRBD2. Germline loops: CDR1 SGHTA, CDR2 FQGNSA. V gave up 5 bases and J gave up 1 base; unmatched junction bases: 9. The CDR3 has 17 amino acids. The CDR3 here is CASSPLGTSARTDTQYF. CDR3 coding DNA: TGTGCCAGCAGCCCGCTTGGGACTAGCGCCCGCACAGATACGCAGTATTTT.

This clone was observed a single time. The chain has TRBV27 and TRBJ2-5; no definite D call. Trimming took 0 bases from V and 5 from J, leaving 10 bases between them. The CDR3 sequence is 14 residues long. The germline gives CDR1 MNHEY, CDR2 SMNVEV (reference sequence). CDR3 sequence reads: CASSLSFTSETQYF. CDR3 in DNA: TGTGCCAGCAGTTTATCGTTTACGAGCGAGACCCAGTACTTC.